These T cell receptor beta chains were read from a single sample in a study of regulatory and conventional T cells in RAG deficiency. Some clones are missing from TCRdb's copy, which holds only in-frame ones; the method was immunoSEQ multiplex PCR. The sample holds 10,000 to 15,000 clones, roughly 94% seen once. These records were also assigned to another study, of regulatory T cells.

What was sequenced was CD127- CD25+ CD4+ Tregs sorted from blood. Receptor source: a human donor in good health. Each CDR3 is given with its conserved first and last residue. The D gene is left open where the match is weak. Size values are once, few and many counts, or a class for expanded clones, and some rows have none.

clone size,V gene,J gene,D gene,CDR3 protein,CDR3 DNA
.,TRBV27,TRBJ1-5,TRBD1,CASSPLGQGAKSNQPQHF,TGTGCCAGCAGTCCGCTGGGACAGGGGGCTAAGAGCAATCAGCCCCAGCATTTT
.,TRBV6-5,TRBJ2-3,.,CASMRGLFGTDTQYF,TGTGCCAGCATGCGGGGGCTGTTCGGCACAGATACGCAGTATTTT
.,TRBV19,TRBJ2-3,.,CASTLPKVGGGNTDTQYF,TGTGCCAGTACCCTACCTAAGGTCGGGGGTGGTAACACAGATACGCAGTATTTT
.,TRBV27,TRBJ1-6,TRBD1,CASSTFPPGTGGNSPLHF,TGTGCCAGCAGCACCTTTCCACCCGGGACAGGGGGGAATTCACCCCTCCACTTT
.,TRBV10-3,TRBJ1-1,.,CAISSNFPGTEAFF,TGTGCCATCAGTAGCAACTTCCCGGGCACTGAAGCTTTCTTT
.,TRBV6-4,TRBJ2-5,TRBD1,CASSEQGEETQYF,TGTGCCAGCAGTGAACAGGGGGAAGAGACCCAGTACTTC
.,TRBV5-5,TRBJ1-4,.,CASSLVPGINEKLFF,TGTGCCAGCAGCTTGGTTCCGGGGATTAATGAAAAACTGTTTTTT
.,TRBV19,TRBJ1-2,.,CASSMDRNYGYTF,TGTGCCAGTAGTATGGACAGAAACTATGGCTACACCTTC
.,TRBV28,TRBJ2-3,.,CASSLAPPRRDTQYF,TGTGCCAGCAGTTTAGCCCCCCCGAGGAGGGATACGCAGTATTTT
.,TRBV2,TRBJ2-7,.,CASRSLAPYEQYF,TGTGCCAGCAGGTCTCTAGCGCCCTACGAGCAGTACTTC
once,TRBV7-9,TRBJ2-5,.,CATTTALTNLVETQYF,TGTGCCACTACGACGGCCCTGACTAATCTCGTTGAGACCCAGTACTTC
once,TRBV19,TRBJ1-1,.,CASSPGFGAAFF,TGTGCCAGTAGTCCCGGGTTCGGCGCGGCTTTCTTT
once,TRBV5-1,TRBJ2-3,TRBD1,CASRSDRGGTDTQYF,TGCGCCAGCAGATCCGACAGGGGCGGGACAGATACGCAGTATTTT
.,TRBV5-1,TRBJ1-4,.,CASSFGPNEGLFF,TGCGCCAGCAGCTTCGGCCCCAATGAGGGACTGTTTTTT
.,TRBV5-6,TRBJ2-3,.,CASSFRRGPGDTQYF,TGTGCCAGCAGCTTCAGGAGGGGGCCGGGAGATACGCAGTATTTT
once,TRBV19,TRBJ2-6,.,CASSIFRPGGANVLTF,TGTGCCAGTAGTATATTTCGCCCCGGGGGGGCCAACGTCCTGACTTTC
.,TRBV19,TRBJ2-1,TRBD1,CASSIFETGSYNEQFF,TGTGCCAGTAGTATCTTTGAGACAGGGTCCTACAATGAGCAGTTCTTC
.,TRBV6-5,TRBJ1-3,.,CASTNGGDGNTIYF,TGTGCCAGCACTAACGGGGGGGATGGAAACACCATATATTTT
.,TRBV19,TRBJ2-1,TRBD2,CASSRGGWSYNEQFF,TGTGCCAGTAGTCGCGGGGGGTGGTCCTACAATGAGCAGTTCTTC
.,TRBV5-1,TRBJ1-4,TRBD1,CASSRFSMGQGMSREKLFF,TGCGCCAGCAGCCGATTTAGCATGGGACAGGGTATGTCTCGAGAAAAACTGTTTTTT
.,TRBV27,TRBJ2-5,TRBD2,CASSYSGGGRETQYF,TGTGCCAGCAGCTATTCGGGGGGAGGGAGGGAGACCCAGTACTTC
.,TRBV7-9,TRBJ2-5,TRBD2,CASSLAGGRETQYF,TGTGCCAGCAGCCTAGCGGGGGGGCGAGAGACCCAGTACTTC
.,TRBV28,TRBJ1-2,.,CASSLGTTNYGGYTF,TGTGCCAGCAGCCTCGGGACAACTAATTATGGAGGCTACACCTTC
.,TRBV18,TRBJ1-3,.,CASATSGNTIYF,TGTGCCAGCGCGACTTCGGGGAACACCATATATTTT
.,TRBV6-1,TRBJ2-4,.,CASGGGLRAKNIQYF,TGTGCCAGTGGGGGGGGGCTCCGGGCCAAAAACATTCAGTACTTC
once,TRBV7-3,TRBJ1-5,.,CASSPGSDSNQPQHF,TGTGCCAGCAGCCCCGGCAGCGATAGCAATCAGCCCCAGCATTTT
.,TRBV5-1,TRBJ2-2,.,CASKMGGTANTGELFF,TGCGCCAGCAAAATGGGCGGGACAGCGAACACCGGGGAGCTGTTTTTT